This T cell receptor (beta chain) was sequenced during a study of preoperative IRX-2 immunotherapy in early breast cancer. Treatment here: preoperative locoregional IRX-2 cytokine immunotherapy. This phase Ib study tested locoregional IRX-2 cytokine immunotherapy given before surgery. Germline V gene lookup returns CDR1 ENHRY and CDR2 SYGVKD. The CDR3 contains 14 residues. Trimming cost V 7 bases and J 0 bases, with 12 bases left between them. Clones were read by immunoSEQ multiplex PCR, and TCRdb kept only the in-frame ones, dropping some. This table has tens of thousands of clones, 85% to 95% appearing once.

Sequences were derived from tumor tissue, sampled after IRX-2 immunotherapy. The source of this sequence is a human donor with breast cancer. The V and J genes are TRBV10-3 and TRBJ2-5; maybe TRBD1 (7 bases). CDR3 region: CAIKGAGYQETQYF. The CDR3 DNA sequence: TGTGCCATCAAGGGGGCGGGGTACCAAGAGACCCAGTACTTC.